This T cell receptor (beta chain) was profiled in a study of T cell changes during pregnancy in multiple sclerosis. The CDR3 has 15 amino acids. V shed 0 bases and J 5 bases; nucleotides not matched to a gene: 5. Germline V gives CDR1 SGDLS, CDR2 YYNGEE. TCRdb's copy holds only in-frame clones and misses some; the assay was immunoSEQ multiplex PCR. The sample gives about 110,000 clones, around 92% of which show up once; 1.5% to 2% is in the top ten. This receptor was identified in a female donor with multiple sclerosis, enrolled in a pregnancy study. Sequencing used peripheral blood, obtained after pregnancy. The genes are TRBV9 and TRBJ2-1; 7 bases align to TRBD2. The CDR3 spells CASSVGGGSNNEQFF. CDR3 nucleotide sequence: TGTGCCAGCAGCGTAGGCGGGGGATCTAACAATGAGCAGTTCTTC.